These 32 T cell receptor beta chains came from one sample sequenced in a study of pediatric ulcerative colitis. TCRdb keeps only in-frame clones here, not all; method: immunoSEQ multiplex PCR. In the table there are 30,000 to 40,000 clones, about 75% of which are singletons. During colonoscopy, one to two rectal pinch biopsies were collected. What was sequenced was gut tissue. The source of these receptors is a boy between 10 and 17 years old with severe ulcerative colitis.

V and J are TRBV5-1 and TRBJ2-2; possibly TRBD1 for D (6 bases). The CDR3 contains 17 residues. CDR1 is SGHRS and CDR2 is YFSETQ in the germline V gene. Trimming removed 4 bases from V and 7 bases from J, with 23 bases in between. In DNA form, the CDR3 reads TGCGCCAGCAGCCTAAGACAGGCCCCTGAATACGGCGGGGAGCTGTTTTTT. Translation: CASSLRQAPEYGGELFF.

The chain combines TRBV5-1 with TRBJ2-5; D unresolved. V gave up 0 bases and J gave up 4 bases, with 13 bases separating them. The germline V gene has CDR1 SGHRS and CDR2 YFSETQ. The CDR3 covers 15 residues. CDR3 in DNA: TGCGCCAGCAGCTTGGGTTTACTGGGGTCAGAGACCCAGTACTTC. This sequence encodes CASSLGLLGSETQYF.

The V and J genes are TRBV5-6 and TRBJ1-2, with a weak D call TRBD1 (5 bases). There are 15 residues in the CDR3. From germline, CDR1 is SGHDT and CDR2 YYEEEE. V was cut by 0 bases and J by 0 bases, with 9 bases left in between. As DNA, the CDR3 is TGTGCCAGCAGCTTGGGGGACTTTTCTAACTATGGCTACACCTTC. The encoded protein is CASSLGDFSNYGYTF.

The J gene is TRBJ1-2, the V gene TRBV2, with TRBD1 matching over 7 bases. The V and J ends lost 7 bases and 3 bases, in that order; junction bases with no gene match: 17. This CDR3 comprises 17 residues. Germline CDR1 SNHLY, CDR2 FYNNEI. The CDR3 spells CASKRGQGRGLDYGYTF. DNA of the CDR3: TGTGCCAGCAAAAGGGGGCAGGGTCGAGGGTTGGACTATGGCTACACCTTC. The complete variable domain, with remaining parts taken from reference TRBV2 and TRBJ1-2, reads EPEVTQTPSHQVTQMGQEVILRCVPISNHLYFYWYRQILGQKVEFLVSFYNNEISEKSEIFDDQFSVERPDGSNFTLKIRSTKLEDSAMYFCASKRGQGRGLDYGYTFGSGTRLTVV.

This chain uses TRBV7-3 with TRBJ2-5; D not certain. The CDR3 spans 13 residues. Trimming cost V 1 base and J 4 bases, with 7 bases left between them. Germline values: CDR1 SGHTA, CDR2 FQGTGA. The CDR3 coding sequence is TGTGCCAGCAGCTTAAGGCCCCGAGAGACCCAGTACTTC. This translates into CASSLRPRETQYF.

CDR3 coding DNA: TGTGCCAGCAGTCGGGGAAATGGAAACACCATATATTTT. Encoded protein: CASSRGNGNTIYF. V usage is TRBV6-1 and J usage is TRBJ1-3, with D hard to call. This CDR3 comprises 13 residues. The V and J ends lost 5 bases and 3 bases respectively, with 8 bases between them. The germline CDR1 and CDR2 sequences are MNHNS and SASEGT.

This clone is termed medium-sized. This chain connects TRBV7-3 to TRBJ2-5; TRBD1 matches 9 bases. From germline, CDR1 is SGHTA and CDR2 FQGTGA. The V gene end was trimmed by 5 bases and the J gene end by 4 bases; junction bases not matched to a gene: 8. The CDR3 contains 15 residues. The CDR3 here is CASSPTGTGRETQYF. The CDR3 DNA is TGTGCCAGCAGCCCTACAGGGACAGGGAGAGAGACCCAGTACTTC. Combining the CDR3 with reference TRBV7-3 and TRBJ2-5 gives the whole variable domain GAGVSQTPSNKVTEKGKYVELRCDPISGHTALYWYRQSLGQGPEFLIYFQGTGAADDSGLPNDRFFAVRPEGSVSTLKIQRTERGDSAVYLCASSPTGTGRETQYFGPGTRLLVL.

The chain recombines TRBV18 with TRBJ2-4; D might be TRBD2 (6 bases). The V end was cut by 3 bases, the J end by 9 bases, with 18 bases between. Per the germline V gene, CDR1 is KGHSH and CDR2 is LQKENI. The CDR3 spans 15 residues. In DNA, the CDR3 is TGTGCCAGCTCACCGGAGGTCGGAGGGAATAGCATTCAGTACTTC. It yields the protein CASSPEVGGNSIQYF.

The chain uses TRBV21-1 and TRBJ2-7; the DNA was not compared with TRBD2, the D call given in the table. TRBV21-1 is deemed a pseudogene. The CDR3 covers 16 residues. The CDR3 bases are TGTGCCAGCAGCCTCTCCCGGCAGGAGGGCATCTACGAGCAGTACTTC. This sequence encodes CASSLSRQEGIYEQYF.

The rearrangement uses TRBV7-9 and TRBJ2-5, with D possibly being TRBD1 (5 bases). Germline loops: CDR1 SEHNR, CDR2 FQNEAQ (reference sequence). This CDR3 is 13 amino acids long. V lost 1 base to trimming and J lost 6 bases, with 9 bases between them. The CDR3 region is CASSLVRDQTQYF. The CDR3 nucleotides are TGTGCCAGCAGCTTAGTCAGGGATCAGACCCAGTACTTC.

The V gene is TRBV15, the J gene TRBJ2-1, with 9 bases fitting TRBD1. This CDR3 is 14 amino acids long. V lost 1 base to trimming and J lost 5 bases; unmatched junction nucleotides: 0. Germline V gives CDR1 LNHNV, CDR2 YYDKDF (reference sequence). In nucleotides, the CDR3 is TGTGCCACCAGCAGAGGACAGGGGGACAATGAGCAGTTCTTC. The encoded protein is CATSRGQGDNEQFF. Drawing the rest from reference TRBV15 and TRBJ2-1, the complete variable domain is DAMVIQNPRYQVTQFGKPVTLSCSQTLNHNVMYWYQQKSSQAPKLLFHYYDKDFNNEADTPDNFQSRRPNTSFCFLDIRSPGLGDTAMYLCATSRGQGDNEQFFGPGTRLTVL.

A few counts support this clone. The V call is TRBV6-5, the J call TRBJ2-3; TRBD2 agrees at 8 bases. This CDR3 comprises 14 residues. Germline V gene data show CDR1 as MNHEY and CDR2 as SVGAGI. DNA for the CDR3: TGTGCAAGCCACTCGGGACTAGTCGCAGATACGCAGTATTTT. As protein: CASHSGLVADTQYF.

This clone has just one count. This rearrangement joins TRBV10-1 to TRBJ2-1, with 7 bases fitting TRBD1. Germline CDR1 is WNHNN and CDR2 is SYGVQD (reference sequence). This CDR3 region has 13 residues. The V and J ends lost 4 bases and 9 bases, in that order; junction bases with no gene match: 6. CDR3 nucleotides: TGCGCCAGCAGTGCAGACAGGGTGGCTGAGCAGTTCTTC. Translated: CASSADRVAEQFF.

The chain uses TRBV10-2 and TRBJ1-2, with D perhaps matching TRBD1 (6 bases). The CDR3 loop spans 14 amino acids. Trimming took 6 bases from V and 8 from J, leaving 19 bases between them. Germline V gene sequence: CDR1 WSHSY, CDR2 SAAADI. The CDR3 DNA reads TGCGCCAGCAGAGATCCGGGACAATGGGTAGGCTACACCTTC. Amino acids: CASRDPGQWVGYTF.

The V gene is TRBV19, the J gene TRBJ2-7, with D tentatively TRBD1 or TRBD2 (5 bases each). The CDR3 covers 16 residues. V dropped 0 bases and J dropped 8 bases, with 20 bases sitting between them. Germline assignment: CDR1 LNHDA and CDR2 SQIVND (reference sequence). In DNA form, the CDR3 reads TGTGCCAGTAGTATAGAGGGGACGACCGGGGCCAGTAAGCAGTACTTC. Its translation is CASSIEGTTGASKQYF.

The CDR3 here is CASSEAQEASVRQSNQPQHF. CDR3 in DNA: TGTGCCAGCAGTGAAGCGCAGGAAGCGTCCGTTAGACAGTCCAATCAGCCCCAGCATTTT. The genes are TRBV6-1 and TRBJ1-5, with D perhaps TRBD1 (5 bases). Trimming shortened V by 0 bases and J by 3 bases, and 24 bases separated the two germline ends. Germline assignment: CDR1 MNHNS and CDR2 SASEGT. The CDR3 length is 20 residues.

V is TRBV5-1 and J is TRBJ2-3; 12 bases align to TRBD2. The V gene's germline CDR1 is SGHRS and CDR2 YFSETQ. J was trimmed by 6 bases and V by 3 bases; bases with no gene match: 11. CDR3 length: 17 amino acids. CDR3 protein: CASSSGPSGGALDTQYF. CDR3 coding DNA: TGCGCCAGCAGCTCGGGTCCTAGCGGGGGGGCCTTGGATACGCAGTATTTT.

This chain joins TRBV11-1 and TRBJ1-3; D remains ambiguous. The CDR3 runs to 16 residues. V lost 0 bases to trimming and J lost 2 bases, with 11 bases between them. The V gene's germline CDR1 is SGHAT and CDR2 FQDESV (reference sequence). CDR3 amino acids: CASSLAPPGTGNTIYF. The DNA for the CDR3 is TGTGCCAGCAGCTTAGCTCCCCCCGGAACTGGAAACACCATATATTTT.

A note on this clone: No conserved phenylalanine or tryptophan ends this CDR3, so it is likely a read error. The chain couples TRBV6-1 to TRBJ1-6; TRBD1 might be the D (5 bases). The CDR3 runs to 13 residues. Looked up from germline, CDR1 is MNHNS and CDR2 is SASEGT. V was clipped by 7 bases and J by 1 base, with 5 bases between them. The CDR3 loop is CASKGSYNSPLHL. The CDR3 nucleotides are TGTGCCAGCAAGGGGTCCTATAATTCACCCCTCCACCTT.

V is TRBV7-2 and J is TRBJ1-5, with D maybe TRBD1 (6 bases). This CDR3 spans 13 amino acids. V lost 5 bases and J lost 5, with 10 bases in between. CDR1 and CDR2 (germline): SGHTA, FQGNSA. In DNA, the CDR3 is TGTGCCAGCAGCCTCAGGGGCGATCAGCCCCAGCATTTT. Translated, it gives CASSLRGDQPQHF.

This chain connects TRBV27 to TRBJ2-3; D not resolved. Germline V lookup: CDR1 MNHEY, CDR2 SMNVEV (reference sequence). The V end was cut by 6 bases, the J end by 6 bases, with 7 bases between. The CDR3 sequence is 11 residues long. Here the CDR3 reads CASSYGDTQYF. The DNA of the CDR3 is TGTGCCAGCAGCTATGGTGATACGCAGTATTTT.

The rearrangement links TRBV2 to TRBJ2-1; no reliable D call. Trimming took off 7 bases at V and 6 bases at J, with 19 bases between the two ends. There are 15 residues in the CDR3. CDR1 and CDR2 from the germline V gene are SNHLY and FYNNEI. The CDR3 DNA reads TGTGCCAGCAAGTTATCGCTGGCTAACCTCAATGAGCAGTTCTTC. Its translation: CASKLSLANLNEQFF.

The V gene is TRBV9, the J gene TRBJ2-5; D is perhaps TRBD1 (5 bases). This CDR3 is 14 amino acids long. V was clipped by 1 base and J by 5 bases, with 12 bases between them. The V gene's germline CDR1 is SGDLS and CDR2 YYNGEE. The CDR3 DNA reads TGTGCCAGCAGCGTAAGTCAGGGATGGGAGACCCAGTACTTC. It codes for CASSVSQGWETQYF.

The chain uses TRBV15 and TRBJ2-3; D gene uncertain. CDR1 LNHNV and CDR2 YYDKDF come from the germline V gene (reference sequence). V was cut by 0 bases and J by 12 bases, with 13 bases left in between. CDR3 length: 13 amino acids. As DNA, the CDR3 is TGTGCCACCAGCAGAGATTGGGCCCCGTTACAGTATTTT. Protein sequence: CATSRDWAPLQYF.

The rearrangement uses TRBV7-2 and TRBJ2-7, with a weak D call TRBD1 (5 bases). Germline CDR1 reads SGHTA; CDR2 reads FQGNSA. The length of the CDR3 is 14 residues. Trimming took off 1 base at V and 3 bases at J, with 10 bases between the two ends. CDR3 amino acids: CASSLVGVLYEQYF. In nucleotides, the CDR3 is TGTGCCAGCAGCTTAGTAGGGGTTCTCTACGAGCAGTACTTC.

This clone was observed a few times. The rearrangement joins TRBV10-1 to TRBJ2-7; D uncertain. The CDR3 runs to 16 residues. Trimming pared 6 bases from V and 2 bases from J, leaving 20 bases between. Germline V gives CDR1 WNHNN, CDR2 SYGVQD (reference sequence). The CDR3 sequence is CASSRDPVLRTYEQYF. CDR3 nucleotides: TGCGCCAGCAGCCGCGACCCGGTCTTGAGAACCTACGAGCAGTACTTC.

This clone has just a few counts. The chain employs TRBV10-1 and TRBJ2-2; 10 bases map to TRBD1. The CDR3 spans 14 residues. Trimming cost V 9 bases and J 6 bases; bases outside gene matches: 7. Germline V gene sequence: CDR1 WNHNN, CDR2 SYGVQD (reference sequence). The CDR3, as DNA: TGCGCCAGTTCCCGGGACAGGGGTGCCGGGGAGCTGTTTTTT. This codes for CASSRDRGAGELFF.

The chain recombines TRBV28 with TRBJ1-5; 8 nucleotides agree with TRBD1. CDR1 is MDHEN, CDR2 SYDVKM, per germline. Losses at the gene ends were 2 bases for V and 15 bases for J; bases not matched to a gene: 12. There are 14 residues in the CDR3. The CDR3 sequence: CASSLNQGASYPHF. CDR3 DNA sequence: TGTGCCAGCAGTTTAAATCAGGGGGCAAGCTACCCGCATTTT. The variable domain in full, completed from reference TRBV28 and TRBJ1-5, reads DVKVTQSSRYLVKRTGEKVFLECVQDMDHENMFWYRQDPGLGLRLIYFSYDVKMKEKGDIPEGYSVSREKKERFSLILESASTNQTSMYLCASSLNQGASYPHFGDGTRLSIL.

CDR3 region: CASSPWTSGASSTDTQYF. CDR3 DNA sequence: TGTGCCAGCAGCCCCTGGACTAGTGGGGCCTCTAGCACAGATACGCAGTATTTT. The chain combines TRBV11-3 with TRBJ2-3; 7 nucleotides line up with TRBD2. The V and J ends lost 5 bases and 0 bases, in that order; junction bases with no gene match: 14. The germline V gene encodes CDR1 SGHNT and CDR2 YENEEA. The CDR3 loop spans 18 amino acids.

The chain combines TRBV2 with TRBJ1-1; D possibly corresponds to TRBD1 (6 bases). With 6 bases removed from V and 1 base from J, the gap between germline ends came to 6 bases. Germline CDR1 reads SNHLY; CDR2 reads FYNNEI. CDR3 length equals 12 residues. CDR3 residues: CASRDRNTEAFF. In nucleotides, the CDR3 is TGTGCCAGCAGGGACAGGAACACTGAAGCTTTCTTT.

The sample holds a few counts of this clone. This sequence joins TRBV7-8 and TRBJ1-2; 8 bases are a match to TRBD1. The CDR3 is made up of 12 amino acids. The V gene's germline CDR1 is SGHVS and CDR2 FQNEAQ. With V trimmed by 5 bases and J by 7 bases, 3 bases remained unmatched. As DNA, the CDR3 is TGTGCCAGCAGCATGACAGGGGCTGGCTACACCTTC. Its protein is CASSMTGAGYTF.

The chain links TRBV18 to TRBJ1-1, with D possibly TRBD1 on 6 matching bases. Trimming pared 3 bases from V and 0 bases from J, leaving 17 bases between. Germline V gives CDR1 KGHSH, CDR2 LQKENI. The CDR3 has 17 amino acids. This chain's CDR3 is CASSPNRGGEMNTEAFF. CDR3 sequence (DNA): TGTGCCAGCTCACCGAACCGAGGGGGTGAGATGAACACTGAAGCTTTCTTT.